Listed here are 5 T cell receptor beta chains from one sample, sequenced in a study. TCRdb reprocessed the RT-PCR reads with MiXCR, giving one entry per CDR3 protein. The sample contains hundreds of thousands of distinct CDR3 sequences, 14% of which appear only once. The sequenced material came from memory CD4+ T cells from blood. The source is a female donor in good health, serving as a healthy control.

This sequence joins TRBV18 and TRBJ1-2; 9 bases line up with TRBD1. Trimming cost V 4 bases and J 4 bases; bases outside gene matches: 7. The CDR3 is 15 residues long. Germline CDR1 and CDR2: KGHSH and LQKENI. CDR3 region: CASSLQGAQGYGYTF. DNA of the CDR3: TGTGCCAGCTCACTACAGGGGGCGCAGGGCTATGGCTACACCTTC.

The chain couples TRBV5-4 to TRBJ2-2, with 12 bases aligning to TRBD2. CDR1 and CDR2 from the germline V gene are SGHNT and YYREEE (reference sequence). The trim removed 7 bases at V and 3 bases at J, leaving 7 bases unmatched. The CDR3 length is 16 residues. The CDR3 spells CASGTSGRSDTGELFF. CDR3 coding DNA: TGTGCCAGCGGTACTAGCGGGAGGAGCGACACCGGGGAGCTGTTTTTT.

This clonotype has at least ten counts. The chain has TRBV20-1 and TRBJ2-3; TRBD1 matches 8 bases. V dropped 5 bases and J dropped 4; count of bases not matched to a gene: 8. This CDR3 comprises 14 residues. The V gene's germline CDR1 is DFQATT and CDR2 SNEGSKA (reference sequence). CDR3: CSAADRVGPDTQYF. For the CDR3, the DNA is TGCAGTGCTGCGGACAGGGTGGGGCCAGATACGCAGTATTTT.

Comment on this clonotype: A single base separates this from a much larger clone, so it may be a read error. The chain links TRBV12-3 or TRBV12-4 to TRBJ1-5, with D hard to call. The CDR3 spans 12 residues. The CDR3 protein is CASSYNNQPQQF. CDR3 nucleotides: TGTGCCAGCAGTTATAACAATCAGCCCCAGCAATTT.

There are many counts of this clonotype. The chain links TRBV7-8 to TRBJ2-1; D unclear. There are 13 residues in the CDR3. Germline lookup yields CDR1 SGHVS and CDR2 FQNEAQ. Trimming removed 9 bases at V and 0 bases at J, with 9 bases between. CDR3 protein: CASLLSSYNEQFF. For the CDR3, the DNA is TGTGCCAGTCTTTTAAGCTCCTACAATGAGCAGTTCTTC.